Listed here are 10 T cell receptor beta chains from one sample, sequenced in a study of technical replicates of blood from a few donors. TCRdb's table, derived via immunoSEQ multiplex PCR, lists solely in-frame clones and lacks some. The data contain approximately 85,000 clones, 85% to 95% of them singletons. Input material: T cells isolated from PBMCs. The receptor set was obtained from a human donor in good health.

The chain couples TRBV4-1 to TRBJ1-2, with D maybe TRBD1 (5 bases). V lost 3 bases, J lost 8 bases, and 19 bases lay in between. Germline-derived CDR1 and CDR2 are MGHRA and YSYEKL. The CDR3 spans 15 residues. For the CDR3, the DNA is TGCGCCAGCAGCCACCGATTTACAGGACCGCAGGGCTACACCTTC. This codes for CASSHRFTGPQGYTF.

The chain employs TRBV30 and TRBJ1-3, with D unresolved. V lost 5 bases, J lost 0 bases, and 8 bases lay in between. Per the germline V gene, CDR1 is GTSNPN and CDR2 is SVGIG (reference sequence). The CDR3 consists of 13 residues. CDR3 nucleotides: TGTGCCTGGGGCGGCCTCTCTGGAAACACCATATATTTT. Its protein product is CAWGGLSGNTIYF.

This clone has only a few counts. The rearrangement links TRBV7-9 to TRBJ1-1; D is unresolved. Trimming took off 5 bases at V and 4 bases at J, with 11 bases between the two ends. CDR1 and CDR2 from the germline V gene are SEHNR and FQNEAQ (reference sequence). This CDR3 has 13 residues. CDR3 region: CASSRYSGTEAFF. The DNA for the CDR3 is TGTGCCAGCAGCCGATACAGCGGCACTGAAGCTTTCTTT. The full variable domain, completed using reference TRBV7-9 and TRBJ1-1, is DTGVSQNPRHKITKRGQNVTFRCDPISEHNRLYWYRQTLGQGPEFLTYFQNEAQLEKSRLLSDRFSAERPKGSFSTLEIQRTEQGDSAMYLCASSRYSGTEAFFGQGTRLTVV.

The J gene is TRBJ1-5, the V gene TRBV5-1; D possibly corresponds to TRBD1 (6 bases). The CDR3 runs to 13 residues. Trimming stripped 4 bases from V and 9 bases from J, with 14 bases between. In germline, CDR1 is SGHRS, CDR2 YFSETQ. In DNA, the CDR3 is TGCGCCAGCAGCCGGGACACCGATGGGCCCCAGCATTTT. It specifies CASSRDTDGPQHF.

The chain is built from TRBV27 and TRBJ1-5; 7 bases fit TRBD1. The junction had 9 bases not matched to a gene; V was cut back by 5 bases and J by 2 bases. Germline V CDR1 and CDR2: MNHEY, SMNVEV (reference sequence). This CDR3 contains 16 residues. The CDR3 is CASSPVGTAGNQPQHF. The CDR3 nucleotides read TGTGCCAGCAGTCCCGTGGGGACAGCCGGCAATCAGCCCCAGCATTTT.

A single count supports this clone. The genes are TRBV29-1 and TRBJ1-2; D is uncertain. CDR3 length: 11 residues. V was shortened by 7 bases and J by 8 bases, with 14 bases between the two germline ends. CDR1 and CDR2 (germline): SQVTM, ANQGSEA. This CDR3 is CSARMAGGYTF. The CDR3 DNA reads TGCAGCGCCAGAATGGCGGGGGGCTACACCTTC.

In DNA, the CDR3 is TGTGCCAGCAGCCAAGATACTAGCGGGATCTCCTACGAGCAGTACTTC. Amino acid sequence: CASSQDTSGISYEQYF. The chain joins TRBV4-2 to TRBJ2-7, with 10 bases that match TRBD2. The germline CDR1 and CDR2 sequences are LGHNA and YNFKEQ. This CDR3 spans 16 amino acids. Trimming at V came to 0 bases and at J to 0 bases, leaving 2 bases not matched to a gene.

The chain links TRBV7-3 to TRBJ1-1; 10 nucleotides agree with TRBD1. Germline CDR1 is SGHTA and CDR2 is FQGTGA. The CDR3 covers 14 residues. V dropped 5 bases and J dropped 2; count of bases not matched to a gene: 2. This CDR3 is CASSTTGGNTEAFF. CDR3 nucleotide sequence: TGTGCCAGCAGCACGACAGGGGGCAACACTGAAGCTTTCTTT.

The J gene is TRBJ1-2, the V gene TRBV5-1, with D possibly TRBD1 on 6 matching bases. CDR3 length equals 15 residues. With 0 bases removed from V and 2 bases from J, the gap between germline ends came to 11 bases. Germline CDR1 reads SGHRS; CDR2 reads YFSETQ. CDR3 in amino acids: CASSLEGTSNYGYTF. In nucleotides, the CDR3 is TGCGCCAGCAGCTTGGAGGGGACAAGCAACTATGGCTACACCTTC.

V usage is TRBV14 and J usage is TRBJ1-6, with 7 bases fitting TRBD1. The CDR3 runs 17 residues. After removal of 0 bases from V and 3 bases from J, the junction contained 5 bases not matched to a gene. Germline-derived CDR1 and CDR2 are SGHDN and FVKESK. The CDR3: CASSQEGQRIYNSPLHF. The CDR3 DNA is TGTGCCAGCAGCCAAGAGGGACAGCGTATCTATAATTCACCCCTCCACTTT.